Shown below are 29 T cell receptor beta chains from a single sample sequenced in a study of cytomegalovirus exposure and HLA in healthy donors. Use of 60 Vbeta and 13 Jbeta primers characterized the PCR. TCRdb's table, derived via immunoSEQ multiplex PCR, lists solely in-frame clones and lacks some. The sample holds about 150,000 clones, about four fifths seen once. Material for sequencing was PBMCs. The receptors derive from a woman aged 45 to 65 in good health and CMV-seropositive.

This clone was seen only once. The V and J genes are TRBV5-1 and TRBJ2-5; tentative D call: TRBD1 (5 bases). The CDR3 loop spans 17 amino acids. Germline values: CDR1 SGHRS, CDR2 YFSETQ. V shed 4 bases and J shed 1 base, with 20 bases lying between them. The CDR3 sequence is CASSTDPSRQFQETQYF. CDR3 DNA sequence: TGCGCCAGCAGCACGGACCCTTCCCGACAGTTCCAAGAGACCCAGTACTTC.

This clone turned up a few times. The chain employs TRBV5-1 and TRBJ1-3, with D perhaps TRBD1 (6 bases). The CDR3 covers 15 residues. The V gene lost 0 bases and the J gene lost 2 bases, with 9 bases spanning the gap. From germline, CDR1 is SGHRS and CDR2 YFSETQ. The CDR3 nucleotides are TGCGCCAGCAGCTTGGAAACAGGGACTGGAAACACCATATATTTT. Residues: CASSLETGTGNTIYF.

This chain joins TRBV7-9 and TRBJ2-7; D not certain. CDR1 is SEHNR, CDR2 FQNEAQ, per germline (reference sequence). The CDR3 runs to 12 residues. V lost 4 bases to trimming and J lost 3 bases, with 7 bases between them. Here the CDR3 DNA reads TGTGCCAGCAGCTCCAGTGTCTACGAGCAGTACTTC. The encoded protein is CASSSSVYEQYF.

The chain links TRBV4-2 to TRBJ2-5; 9 bases are a match to TRBD2. This CDR3 is 17 amino acids long. Germline values: CDR1 LGHNA, CDR2 YNFKEQ. With 7 bases clipped from V and 1 base from J, the junction kept 13 bases outside the gene matches. The DNA for the CDR3 is TGTGCCAGCATCGGGCTTAGGTTAGCGGGGGTCCAAGAGACCCAGTACTTC. Translating gives CASIGLRLAGVQETQYF.

The rearrangement joins TRBV7-2 to TRBJ2-7; 8 bases fit TRBD1. With 4 bases clipped from V and 3 bases from J, the junction kept 5 bases outside the gene matches. Looked up from germline, CDR1 is SGHTA and CDR2 is FQGNSA. The CDR3 covers 14 residues. The CDR3 loop reads CASSYNRGIYEQYF. CDR3 nucleotides: TGTGCCAGCAGCTATAACAGGGGGATCTACGAGCAGTACTTC. Drawing the rest from reference TRBV7-2 and TRBJ2-7, the complete variable domain is GAGVSQSPSNKVTEKGKDVELRCDPISGHTALYWYRQSLGQGLEFLIYFQGNSAPDKSGLPSDRFSAERTGGSVSTLTIQRTQQEDSAVYLCASSYNRGIYEQYFGPGTRLTVT.

The chain has TRBV5-4 and TRBJ1-2, with 7 bases aligning to TRBD1. The CDR3 is made up of 17 amino acids. In germline, CDR1 is SGHNT, CDR2 YYREEE (reference sequence). V lost 2 bases, J lost 7 bases, and 17 bases stayed unmatched. The CDR3, as DNA: TGTGCCAGCAGCTTACATGCAGGGGGAGGTGTCGGGGGTGGCTACACCTTC. Translation: CASSLHAGGGVGGGYTF.

V and J are TRBV7-2 and TRBJ2-3; TRBD2 is a possible D gene (5 bases). CDR3 length: 17 amino acids. The ends were cut back, 1 base at V and 0 bases at J, with 14 bases in the middle. CDR1 is SGHTA and CDR2 is FQGNSA in the germline V gene. CDR3 loop: CASSLEPAVASTDTQYF. The DNA for the CDR3 is TGTGCCAGCAGCTTAGAACCAGCGGTAGCTAGCACAGATACGCAGTATTTT.

This clone was counted only a few times. The chain has TRBV27 and TRBJ2-7, with D perhaps matching TRBD2 (5 bases). V dropped 5 bases and J dropped 6 bases, with 17 bases sitting between them. CDR1 and CDR2 from the germline V gene are MNHEY and SMNVEV (reference sequence). CDR3 size: 14 residues. The CDR3 DNA is TGTGCCAGCAGTATTACCCGAGGGCTGGGCGAGCAGTACTTC. Its translation: CASSITRGLGEQYF.

V usage is TRBV29-1 and J usage is TRBJ2-3; TRBD1 matches at 8 bases. There are 15 residues in the CDR3. Per germline, CDR1 SQVTM and CDR2 ANQGSEA. The V segment lost 7 bases and the J segment 2 bases; nucleotides outside the gene matches: 11. DNA of the CDR3: TGCAGCGGGTGCCGGGACAGGCCCCCCACAGATACGCAGTATTTT. It is translated as CSGCRDRPPTDTQYF.

The chain links TRBV9 to TRBJ1-1, with D unresolved. V was shortened by 0 bases and J by 6 bases, with 9 bases between the two germline ends. The CDR3 spans 13 residues. Per the germline V gene, CDR1 is SGDLS and CDR2 is YYNGEE. CDR3 nucleotides: TGTGCCAGCAGCGTAGCTCAACGGGCTGAAGCTTTCTTT. This sequence encodes CASSVAQRAEAFF. Supplemented by reference TRBV9 and TRBJ1-1, the full variable domain reads DSGVTQTPKHLITATGQRVTLRCSPRSGDLSVYWYQQSLDQGLQFLIQYYNGEERAKGNILERFSAQQFPDLHSELNLSSLELGDSALYFCASSVAQRAEAFFGQGTRLTVV.

This sequence joins TRBV27 and TRBJ2-1; D is undetermined. V lost 8 bases and J lost 0, with 14 bases in between. This CDR3 is 15 amino acids long. From germline, CDR1 is MNHEY and CDR2 SMNVEV (reference sequence). CDR3 in amino acids: CASSMVASSYNEQFF. In DNA, the CDR3 is TGTGCCAGCTCCATGGTTGCGAGCTCCTACAATGAGCAGTTCTTC.

V is TRBV9 and J is TRBJ2-5; 7 nucleotides match TRBD1. Matching the DNA end better, TRBJ2-7 makes the J call doubtful. Germline CDR1 is SGDLS and CDR2 is YYNGEE. The CDR3 length is 15 residues. CDR3 region: CASSATGTEPHEQYF. Here the CDR3 DNA reads TGTGCCAGCAGCGCCACCGGGACAGAGCCCCACGAGCAGTACTTC.

The chain uses TRBV18 and TRBJ1-2; 10 bases align to TRBD1. V was clipped by 4 bases and J by 8 bases; unmatched bases: 10. There are 15 residues in the CDR3. The V gene's germline CDR1 is KGHSH and CDR2 LQKENI. The CDR3 DNA reads as TGTGCCAGCTCACTGGACAGGGGGTCCGTGTCGGGCTACACCTTC. Encoded protein: CASSLDRGSVSGYTF.

The chain combines TRBV6-5 with TRBJ1-4, with a possible D match to TRBD1 (6 bases). CDR3 length equals 16 residues. The germline V gene has CDR1 MNHEY and CDR2 SVGAGI. Between the trimmed V and J ends, which lost 4 bases and 3 bases, there was a span of 15 bases. CDR3 protein: CASSFTGIRANEKLFF. The CDR3 DNA reads TGTGCCAGCAGTTTCACAGGGATAAGGGCTAATGAAAAACTGTTTTTT.

The rearrangement joins TRBV5-1 to TRBJ2-1, with a possible D match to TRBD2 (5 bases). The germline V and J ends were trimmed by 9 bases and 3 bases, with 16 bases remaining between them. The CDR3 loop spans 14 amino acids. Germline V CDR1 and CDR2: SGHRS, YFSETQ. Written as DNA, the CDR3 is TGCGCCACCCACAGCGGAAACGGCTACAATGAGCAGTTCTTC. Protein: CATHSGNGYNEQFF.

This clone was seen once. This sequence joins TRBV7-2 and TRBJ2-5, with D possibly being TRBD2 (7 bases). V lost 4 bases and J lost 5, with 17 bases in between. The germline V gene has CDR1 SGHTA and CDR2 FQGNSA. This CDR3 comprises 15 residues. Here the CDR3 reads CASSYSRGRQETQYF. The CDR3 bases are TGTGCCAGCAGCTATTCGCGGGGGCGCCAGGAGACCCAGTACTTC. Full variable domain (missing parts from reference TRBV7-2 and TRBJ2-5): GAGVSQSPSNKVTEKGKDVELRCDPISGHTALYWYRQSLGQGLEFLIYFQGNSAPDKSGLPSDRFSAERTGGSVSTLTIQRTQQEDSAVYLCASSYSRGRQETQYFGPGTRLLVL.

Points on this clone: One end of the junction fails to match germline, which may point to a read error. CDR3: CSSSFNVLGGRTPNEQFF. The CDR3 bases are TGTTCCAGCAGTTTTAACGTTTTGGGCGGGAGAACTCCCAATGAGCAGTTCTTC. This rearrangement joins TRBV7-9 to TRBJ2-1; 7 bases align to TRBD2. Germline V CDR1 and CDR2: SEHNR, FQNEAQ (reference sequence). The CDR3 is 18 amino acids.

In this sample, this clone turned up once. V usage is TRBV10-1 and J usage is TRBJ2-6, with D unclear. This CDR3 has 13 residues. Looked up from germline, CDR1 is WNHNN and CDR2 is SYGVQD (reference sequence). V was pared by 7 bases and J by 1 base, with 5 bases between. The CDR3 protein is CASIKSGANVLTF. DNA of the CDR3: TGCGCCAGCATTAAATCTGGGGCCAACGTCCTGACTTTC.

This clone was seen just once. The chain couples TRBV5-6 to TRBJ2-5, with D perhaps matching TRBD1 (6 bases). CDR3 size: 13 residues. Germline CDR1 and CDR2: SGHDT and YYEEEE. Trimming took 2 bases from V and 4 from J, leaving 9 bases between them. The CDR3 nucleotides are TGTGCCAGCAGCTTAGCAGGGGTAGAGACCCAGTACTTC. Encoded protein: CASSLAGVETQYF.

This clone was seen once. J is TRBJ1-5 and V is TRBV18; TRBD1 might be the D (6 bases). V lost 3 bases and J 1 base, leaving 16 bases between the germline ends. Per germline, CDR1 KGHSH and CDR2 LQKENI. There are 17 residues in the CDR3. For the CDR3, the DNA is TGTGCCAGCTCACCTCCCGGAGGCAGGGGAAGCAATCAGCCCCAGCATTTT. This codes for CASSPPGGRGSNQPQHF.

The chain employs TRBV10-3 and TRBJ2-1, with 9 bases aligning to TRBD1. Per the germline V gene, CDR1 is ENHRY and CDR2 is SYGVKD. J gave up 2 bases and V 2 bases, and 1 base lay outside the gene matches. The CDR3 spans 15 residues. The CDR3 bases are TGTGCCATCAGTGAGACAGGGGGCCCCTACAATGAGCAGTTCTTC. As protein: CAISETGGPYNEQFF.

The chain couples TRBV7-9 to TRBJ2-1, with a possible D match to TRBD2 (5 bases). Between the trimmed V and J ends, which lost 6 bases and 8 bases, there was a span of 11 bases. The CDR3 extends over 12 amino acids. The germline CDR1 and CDR2 sequences are SEHNR and FQNEAQ (reference sequence). CDR3 amino acids: CASSRTSYEQFF. The CDR3 DNA follows: TGTGCCAGCAGTCGCACTAGTTATGAGCAGTTCTTC. Using reference TRBV7-9 and TRBJ2-1 for the parts outside the CDR3, the full variable domain is DTGVSQNPRHKITKRGQNVTFRCDPISEHNRLYWYRQTLGQGPEFLTYFQNEAQLEKSRLLSDRFSAERPKGSFSTLEIQRTEQGDSAMYLCASSRTSYEQFFGPGTRLTVL.

V usage is TRBV27 and J usage is TRBJ2-7, with TRBD2 matching 12 bases. Germline V gene lookup returns CDR1 MNHEY and CDR2 SMNVEV (reference sequence). This CDR3 spans 18 amino acids. The V gene end was trimmed by 8 bases and the J gene end by 7 bases; junction bases not matched to a gene: 21. CDR3 DNA: TGTGCCAGCTCCTCCTTTTGGAGGGCTAGCGGGGGGGCCCGGGAGCAGTACTTC. It specifies CASSSFWRASGGAREQYF.

This clone has more than one count but fewer than ten. V gene TRBV29-1 combines with J gene TRBJ1-1; the D gene is possibly TRBD1 (5 bases). V lost 8 bases, J lost 0 bases, and 13 bases lay in between. In germline, CDR1 is SQVTM, CDR2 ANQGSEA. This CDR3 spans 13 amino acids. CDR3 DNA sequence: TGCAGCCCATCTGACAGTCTGAACACTGAAGCTTTCTTT. Protein: CSPSDSLNTEAFF.

The rearrangement uses TRBV27 and TRBJ1-2; 9 positions agree with TRBD1. J was trimmed by 8 bases and V by 2 bases; bases with no gene match: 15. Per germline, CDR1 MNHEY and CDR2 SMNVEV (reference sequence). The CDR3 is 17 residues long. CDR3 coding DNA: TGTGCCAGCAGTTTAAGTCTCCGGACAGGGGAGTATAAAGGCTACACCTTC. The encoded protein is CASSLSLRTGEYKGYTF.

J is TRBJ2-3 and V is TRBV19; D call uncertain. CDR3 length: 16 amino acids. Per the germline V gene, CDR1 is LNHDA and CDR2 is SQIVND (reference sequence). V shed 5 bases and J shed 11 bases, with 26 bases lying between them. CDR3 sequence: CASSPASLVFGGGQYF. CDR3 in DNA: TGTGCCAGTAGTCCCGCCTCCCTAGTTTTTGGTGGCGGGCAGTATTTT.

This chain uses TRBV28 with TRBJ2-4, with 8 bases aligning to TRBD1. CDR1 and CDR2 (germline): MDHEN, SYDVKM. V shed 2 bases and J 0 bases; nucleotides not matched to a gene: 9. CDR3 length equals 18 residues. Here the CDR3 reads CASSLPSRGRRAKNIQYF. For the CDR3, the DNA is TGTGCCAGCAGTTTACCCAGCAGGGGGCGGAGAGCCAAAAACATTCAGTACTTC.

The chain carries TRBV7-9 and TRBJ1-2; D is ambiguous. The CDR3 covers 13 residues. Trimming cost V 3 bases and J 2 bases, with 7 bases left between them. Germline CDR1 and CDR2: SEHNR and FQNEAQ (reference sequence). The CDR3 loop is CASSLVENYGYTF. The CDR3 DNA sequence: TGTGCCAGCAGCTTGGTAGAGAACTATGGCTACACCTTC.

This chain connects TRBV7-2 to TRBJ1-4; D perhaps matches TRBD1 (5 bases). The CDR3 is 14 amino acids. Germline V CDR1 and CDR2: SGHTA, FQGNSA. V was trimmed by 5 bases and J by 4 bases, leaving 11 bases between them. The CDR3 bases are TGTGCCAGCAGCCCCGACAGCCTTAATGAAAAACTGTTTTTT. This translates into CASSPDSLNEKLFF.